This T cell receptor (beta chain) was profiled in a study of CD8+CD57+ T cells in acquired aplastic anemia (dated by TCRdb to 2017 to 2018). About the full investigation: On average, sorted CD4+ and CD8+ cells yielded around 3.5 ug of extracted DNA, with a range of roughly 0.17 to 30 ug. CD8+CD57+ expansion was defined as frequency above the mean frequency observed in healthy subjects.

The patients picked for sequencing were ones in whom flow cytometry had shown an expansion of CD8+CD57+ cells. Every patient had a diagnosis of severe acquired aplastic anemia based on International Study of Aplastic Anemia and Agranulocytosis and Camitta criteria. At the time blood was sampled, none of the patients had received any therapy. The study deep-sequenced TCR repertoires of sorted CD4+ and CD8+ blood T cells from severe aplastic anemia patients and healthy subjects. In the USA, patient enrollment took place under clinicaltrials.gov protocols 00001620, 01623167, 00001397, 00071045, 00081523 and 00961064. Ficoll-Paque density gradient centrifugation was used to isolate peripheral blood mononuclear cells. Before DNA extraction, CD4+ and CD8+ T cells were sorted with FACS or magnetic beads. TCR beta VDJ combination and CDR3 sequence profiling used genomic DNA as the template. An Illumina HiSeq 2000 was the platform used for TCR repertoire sequencing. As for how the authors treated the data: Repertoire assessment relied on Simpson's diversity index, CDR3 size and DJ length profiles, and TRBV/TRBJ rearrangement plots. The most abundant DNA sequence in the deep sequencing data was defined as the immunodominant clone. CDR3 amino acid sequences were checked for sharing between subjects and were compared against published repertoires and the VDJdb database. The raw public data were reprocessed by TCRdb itself: fastp quality trimming at Q25, MiXCR clonotype calling, in-frame beta chains only. Duplicate CDR3 protein sequences are folded into a single record with the most common DNA and genes. The V and J calls reflect TCRdb's pipeline rather than the authors' work. The sample table shows 89,000 or so distinct CDR3 sequences, and around 68% are seen once. Together, the top ten hold about 60% of the sample.

About this clonotype itself: The antigen it binds to is not known. Nothing much larger sits one base from this clone, and base qualities are not available.

The paper as a whole reports these results and caveats: CD8+ Simpson's diversity did not differ significantly between patients and healthy controls (P=0.060). Although some 28 CD8+ CDR3 sequences were shared by patients and controls, these sequences appeared highly expressed in patients and within the immunodominant clones of patients.

The receptor comes from a human donor with aplastic anemia. Sequenced sample: sorted CD4+, CD8+, or CD8+CD57+ T cells (not recorded which) from PBMCs.

The CDR3 reads as follows: CASSLGQGDNSPLHF. In nucleotide form, the sequence is TGTGCCAGCAGCTTAGGGCAGGGGGATAATTCACCCCTCCACTTT. The rearranged segments are TRBV7-6 and TRBJ1-6; 7 bases in the junction line up with TRBD1. CDR3 length: 15 amino acids, cysteine to phenylalanine. Only the CDR3 part of the read is kept: 45 bases, read in frame from the first base. Relative to germline, V is missing 1 base and J is missing 5 bases, with 2 bases of the junction outside any gene match. The germline V gene sets CDR1 to SGHVS and CDR2 to FNYEAQ.